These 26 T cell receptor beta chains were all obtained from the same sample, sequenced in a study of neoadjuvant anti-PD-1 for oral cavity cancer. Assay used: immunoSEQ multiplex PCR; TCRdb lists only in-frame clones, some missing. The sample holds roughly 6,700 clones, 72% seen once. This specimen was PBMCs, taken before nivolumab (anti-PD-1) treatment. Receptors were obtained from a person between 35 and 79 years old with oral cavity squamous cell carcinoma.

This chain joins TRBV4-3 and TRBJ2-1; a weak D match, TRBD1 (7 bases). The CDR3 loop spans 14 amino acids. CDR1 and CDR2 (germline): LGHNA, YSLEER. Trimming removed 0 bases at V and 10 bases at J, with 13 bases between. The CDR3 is CASSQDRRGQEQFF. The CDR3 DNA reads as TGCGCCAGCAGCCAAGATCGGCGGGGACAGGAGCAGTTCTTC.

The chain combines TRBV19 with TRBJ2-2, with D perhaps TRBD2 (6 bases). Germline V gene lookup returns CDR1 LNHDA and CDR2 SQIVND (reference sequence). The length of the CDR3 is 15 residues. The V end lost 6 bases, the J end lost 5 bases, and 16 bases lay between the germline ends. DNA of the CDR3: TGTGCCAGTAGCCCGACCCCCGGGGGAACCGGGGAGCTGTTTTTT. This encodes CASSPTPGGTGELFF.

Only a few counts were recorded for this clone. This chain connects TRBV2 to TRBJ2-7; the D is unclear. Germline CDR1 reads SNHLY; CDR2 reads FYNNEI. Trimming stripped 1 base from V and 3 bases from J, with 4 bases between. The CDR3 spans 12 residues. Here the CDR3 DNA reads TGTGCCAGCAGTGAAGGGCGCTACGAGCAGTACTTC. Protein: CASSEGRYEQYF.

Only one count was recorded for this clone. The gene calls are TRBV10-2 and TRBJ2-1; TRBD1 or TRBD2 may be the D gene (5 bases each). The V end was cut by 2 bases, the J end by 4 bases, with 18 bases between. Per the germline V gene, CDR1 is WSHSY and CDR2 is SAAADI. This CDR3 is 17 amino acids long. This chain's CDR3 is CASSEPFVQGVYNEQFF. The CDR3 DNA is TGCGCCAGCAGTGAGCCGTTCGTCCAGGGAGTATACAATGAGCAGTTCTTC.

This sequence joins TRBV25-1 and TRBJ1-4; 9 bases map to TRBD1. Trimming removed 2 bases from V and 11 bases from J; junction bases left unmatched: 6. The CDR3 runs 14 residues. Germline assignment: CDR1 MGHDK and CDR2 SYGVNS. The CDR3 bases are TGTGCCAGCAGTGAAACAGGGGGCCTAGGGAAACTGTTTTTT. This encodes CASSETGGLGKLFF.

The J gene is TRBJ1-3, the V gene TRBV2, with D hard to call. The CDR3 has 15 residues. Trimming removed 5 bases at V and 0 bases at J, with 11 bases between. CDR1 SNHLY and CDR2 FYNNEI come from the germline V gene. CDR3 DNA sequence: TGTGCCAGCAGTTTTTCAGCGAGCTCTGGAAACACCATATATTTT. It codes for CASSFSASSGNTIYF. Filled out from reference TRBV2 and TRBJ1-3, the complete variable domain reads EPEVTQTPSHQVTQMGQEVILRCVPISNHLYFYWYRQILGQKVEFLVSFYNNEISEKSEIFDDQFSVERPDGSNFTLKIRSTKLEDSAMYFCASSFSASSGNTIYFGEGSWLTVV.

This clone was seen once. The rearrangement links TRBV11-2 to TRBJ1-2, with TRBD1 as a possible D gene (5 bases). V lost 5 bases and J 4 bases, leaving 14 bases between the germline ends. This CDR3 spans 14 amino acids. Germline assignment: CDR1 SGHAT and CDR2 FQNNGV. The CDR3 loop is CASSPQIGAYGYTF. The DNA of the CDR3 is TGTGCCAGCAGCCCCCAGATAGGGGCCTATGGCTACACCTTC.

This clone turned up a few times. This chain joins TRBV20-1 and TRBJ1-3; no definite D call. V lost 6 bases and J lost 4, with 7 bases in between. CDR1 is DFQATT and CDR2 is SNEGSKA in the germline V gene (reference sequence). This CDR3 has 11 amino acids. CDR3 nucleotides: TGCAGTGCCCAGTTGGGAAACACCATATATTTT. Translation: CSAQLGNTIYF.

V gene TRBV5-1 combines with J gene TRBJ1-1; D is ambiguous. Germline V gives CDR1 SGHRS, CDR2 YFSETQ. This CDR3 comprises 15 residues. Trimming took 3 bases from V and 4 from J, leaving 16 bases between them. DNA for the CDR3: TGCGCCAGCAGCTGGGGTTACAAGGGAGGCACTGAAGCTTTCTTT. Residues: CASSWGYKGGTEAFF.

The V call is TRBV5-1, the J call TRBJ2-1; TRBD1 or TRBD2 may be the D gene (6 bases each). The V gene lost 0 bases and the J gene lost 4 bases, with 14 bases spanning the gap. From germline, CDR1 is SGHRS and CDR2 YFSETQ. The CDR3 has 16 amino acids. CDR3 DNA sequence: TGCGCCAGCAGCTTGGGAGGGGGGTCTTTTTACAATGAGCAGTTCTTC. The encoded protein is CASSLGGGSFYNEQFF.

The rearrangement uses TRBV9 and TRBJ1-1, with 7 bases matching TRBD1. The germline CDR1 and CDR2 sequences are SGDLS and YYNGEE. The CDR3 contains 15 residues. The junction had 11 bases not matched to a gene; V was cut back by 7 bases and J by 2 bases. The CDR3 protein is CASDSGGAGNTEAFF. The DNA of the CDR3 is TGTGCCAGCGACTCAGGGGGGGCGGGAAACACTGAAGCTTTCTTT.

The chain's CDR3 is CASSLATGPTDTQYF. The DNA for the CDR3 is TGCGCCAGCAGCTTGGCGACAGGGCCCACAGATACGCAGTATTTT. The rearrangement joins TRBV5-1 to TRBJ2-3, with 7 bases fitting TRBD1. This CDR3 comprises 15 residues. The germline CDR1 and CDR2 sequences are SGHRS and YFSETQ. With 0 bases clipped from V and 2 bases from J, the junction kept 3 bases outside the gene matches. The full variable domain, with the rest looked up from reference TRBV5-1 and TRBJ2-3, is KAGVTQTPRYLIKTRGQQVTLSCSPISGHRSVSWYQQTPGQGLQFLFEYFSETQRNKGNFPGRFSGRQFSNSRSEMNVSTLELGDSALYLCASSLATGPTDTQYFGPGTRLTVL.

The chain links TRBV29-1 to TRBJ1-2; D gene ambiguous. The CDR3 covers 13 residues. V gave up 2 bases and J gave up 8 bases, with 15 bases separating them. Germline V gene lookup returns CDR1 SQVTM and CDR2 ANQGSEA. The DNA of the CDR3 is TGCAGCGTTGAATTTTTTAGGGAGTGGGGCTACACCTTC. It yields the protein CSVEFFREWGYTF.

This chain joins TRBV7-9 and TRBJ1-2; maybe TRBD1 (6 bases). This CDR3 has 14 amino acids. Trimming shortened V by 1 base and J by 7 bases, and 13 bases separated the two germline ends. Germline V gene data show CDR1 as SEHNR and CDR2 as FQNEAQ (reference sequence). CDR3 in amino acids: CASSLGRGQTGYTF. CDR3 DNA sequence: TGTGCCAGCAGCTTAGGGCGGGGGCAAACTGGCTACACCTTC.

In DNA form, the CDR3 reads TGTGCCAGCAGGACAGCGGGGGGGTACAATGAGCAGTTCTTC. It yields the protein CASRTAGGYNEQFF. V gene TRBV28 combines with J gene TRBJ2-1, with 10 bases fitting TRBD2. The CDR3 consists of 14 residues. Germline V lookup: CDR1 MDHEN, CDR2 SYDVKM. V gave up 6 bases and J gave up 4 bases; unmatched junction bases: 3.

CDR3 sequence reads: CASSLEGGRQGAFF. CDR3 nucleotide sequence: TGTGCCAGCAGCTTAGAGGGGGGGCGACAAGGAGCTTTCTTT. The rearrangement uses TRBV7-2 and TRBJ1-1; tentatively, D is TRBD1 (6 bases). V was cut by 1 base and J by 10 bases, with 16 bases left in between. This CDR3 is 14 amino acids long. Germline CDR1 and CDR2: SGHTA and FQGNSA.

Written as DNA, the CDR3 is TGTGCCAGCACGCAGGGGGCAGAAGAGACCCAGTACTTC. Translating it yields CASTQGAEETQYF. The chain employs TRBV5-4 and TRBJ2-5; 8 bases align to TRBD1. The CDR3 length is 13 residues. Germline V gene sequence: CDR1 SGHNT, CDR2 YYREEE (reference sequence). V lost 6 bases to trimming and J lost 3 bases; unmatched junction nucleotides: 4.

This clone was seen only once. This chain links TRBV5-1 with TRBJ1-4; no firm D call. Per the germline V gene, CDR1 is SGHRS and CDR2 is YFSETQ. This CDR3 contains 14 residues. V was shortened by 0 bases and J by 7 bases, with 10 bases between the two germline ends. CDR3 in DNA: TGCGCCAGCAGCTTGGGGACCAAGAGTGAAAAACTGTTTTTT. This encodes CASSLGTKSEKLFF.

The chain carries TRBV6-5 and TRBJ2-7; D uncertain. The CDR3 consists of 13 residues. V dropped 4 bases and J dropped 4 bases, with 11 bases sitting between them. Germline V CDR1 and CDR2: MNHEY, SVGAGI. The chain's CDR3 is CASSSNKEYEQYF. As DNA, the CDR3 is TGTGCCAGCAGTTCCAACAAAGAATACGAGCAGTACTTC.

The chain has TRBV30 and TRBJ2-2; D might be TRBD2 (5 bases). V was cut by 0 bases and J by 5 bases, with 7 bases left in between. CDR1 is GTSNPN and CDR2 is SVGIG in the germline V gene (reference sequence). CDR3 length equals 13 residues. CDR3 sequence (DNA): TGTGCCTGGAGTGTGTCGGGGACCGGGGAGCTGTTTTTT. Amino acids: CAWSVSGTGELFF.

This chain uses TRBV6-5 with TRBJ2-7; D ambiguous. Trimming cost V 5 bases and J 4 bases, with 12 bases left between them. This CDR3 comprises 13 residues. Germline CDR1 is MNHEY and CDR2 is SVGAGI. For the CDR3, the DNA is TGTGCCAGCAGTCAGTCGGGCGGTTACGAGCAGTACTTC. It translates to CASSQSGGYEQYF.

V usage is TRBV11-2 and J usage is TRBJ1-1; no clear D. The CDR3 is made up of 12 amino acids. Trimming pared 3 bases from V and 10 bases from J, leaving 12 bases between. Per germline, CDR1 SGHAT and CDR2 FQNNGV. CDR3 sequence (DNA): TGTGCCAGCAGCTTGGCGCCGGCGGTAGCTTTCTTT. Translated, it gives CASSLAPAVAFF.

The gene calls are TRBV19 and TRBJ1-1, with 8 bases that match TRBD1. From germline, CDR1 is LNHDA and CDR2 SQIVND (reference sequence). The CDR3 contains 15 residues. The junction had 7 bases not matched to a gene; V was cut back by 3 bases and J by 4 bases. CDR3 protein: CASSIPRTGITEAFF. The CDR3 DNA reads TGTGCCAGTAGTATCCCTCGGACAGGGATCACTGAAGCTTTCTTT. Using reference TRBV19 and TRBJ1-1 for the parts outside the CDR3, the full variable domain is DGGITQSPKYLFRKEGQNVTLSCEQNLNHDAMYWYRQDPGQGLRLIYYSQIVNDFQKGDIAEGYSVSREKKESFPLTVTSAQKNPTAFYLCASSIPRTGITEAFFGQGTRLTVV.

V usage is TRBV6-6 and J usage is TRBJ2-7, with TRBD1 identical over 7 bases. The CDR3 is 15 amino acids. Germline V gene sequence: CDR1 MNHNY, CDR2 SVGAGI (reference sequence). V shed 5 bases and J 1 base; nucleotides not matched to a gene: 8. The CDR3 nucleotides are TGTGCCAGCAGTCCCGGGACAGTCCCTTCCTACGAGCAGTACTTC. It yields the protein CASSPGTVPSYEQYF.

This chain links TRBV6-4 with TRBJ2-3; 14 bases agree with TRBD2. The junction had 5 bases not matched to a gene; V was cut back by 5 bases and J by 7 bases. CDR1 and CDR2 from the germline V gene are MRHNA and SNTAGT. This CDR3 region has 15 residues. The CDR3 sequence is CASSLTSGGANTQYF. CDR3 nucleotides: TGTGCCAGCAGTTTGACTAGCGGGGGGGCCAATACGCAGTATTTT.

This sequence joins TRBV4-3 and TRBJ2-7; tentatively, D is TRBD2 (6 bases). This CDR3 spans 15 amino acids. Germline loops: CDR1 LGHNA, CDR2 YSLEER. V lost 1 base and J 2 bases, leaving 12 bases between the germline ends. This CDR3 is CASSQAGDGTYEQYF. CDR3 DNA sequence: TGCGCCAGCAGCCAAGCGGGGGACGGCACCTACGAGCAGTACTTC.